This TCR beta chain was sequenced for a study of blood T cell repertoires in COVID-19. The overall study: Sources were T cells, B-cell-depleted T cells, or PBMCs; the material itself was cDNA or gDNA.

Original methodology: Estimation of nucleated cell counts relied on the amplification of reference gene primers. Method: immunoSEQ multiplex PCR; TCRdb's copy keeps in-frame clones and lacks some. V, J and clone size are taken as reported in that table, and D and trimming were inferred from the DNA itself. In the table there are about 260,000 clones, about 90% of which are singletons. Germline CDR1 ENHRY, CDR2 SYGVKD. V was clipped by 2 bases and J by 3 bases, with 9 bases between them. CDR3 length: 14 residues. The sequence was obtained from a woman aged 35 to 49 who had recovered from COVID-19. Sequenced material: peripheral blood. J is TRBJ2-3 and V is TRBV10-3; D gene unclear. CDR3 protein: CAISEGQITDTQYF. The CDR3 DNA sequence: TGTGCCATCAGTGAGGGGCAGATTACAGATACGCAGTATTTT.